This entry features one T cell receptor beta chain sequence. The table lists this clone with a few counts. There is no known antigen for this receptor. There are no base qualities to consult, and no much larger clone falls within one base. This entry is derived from a study of T cells in localized non-small cell lung cancer (dated by TCRdb to about 2020). For context, the study as a whole: T cell repertoires of approximately 250 early-stage NSCLC patients were analyzed, with tumors being compared against uninvolved tumor-adjacent lungs. The cohort was made up of about 240 treatment-naive NSCLC patients whose localized lung tumors had been resected. Of the NSCLC patients, 120 to 150 were male and approximately 97 were female, and the mean age was about 69 years. Beyond this particular receptor, the publication reports: Since the design was exploratory, TCR variables were selected using unadjusted p-values with no false-discovery rate correction. A median of roughly 60 of the top 100 tumor clones turned up in the paired uninvolved adjacent lung, and approximately 30 of those clones also ranked among the top 100 of that same adjacent lung. Multi-region tumor sequencing was not performed, so intratumor heterogeneity could not be excluded. Higher T cell density in blood was associated with longer overall survival, whereas higher clonality in adjacent lung was associated with shorter survival. The highest T cell clonality was observed in uninvolved tumor-adjacent lung, where clonality exceeded that of tumor, suggesting that antigenic responses were more focused in uninvolved tumor-adjacent lung.

The germline V gene (reference sequence) provides CDR1 SEHNR and CDR2 FQNEAQ. Deletion took 1 base off V and 8 bases off J, with a span of 6 bases between the germline ends. The CDR3 measures 12 amino acids from cysteine to phenylalanine. Just the 36-base CDR3 DNA is kept, in frame starting at base 1. The immunoSEQ Assay was used to sequence TCR beta CDR3 regions from DNA. Per the authors' processing: T cell density was computed as TCR beta template counts normalized to usable DNA estimated by amplifying housekeeping genes. Using the preseqR package, richness was estimated by extrapolating to 120,000 templates for tissue samples and 400,000 templates for PBMC samples. Clonality was defined as one minus Pielou's evenness. Differential abundance testing on productive amino-acid clonotypes, with a minimum total count of 5 and an alpha of 0.1, was used to identify tissue-enriched TCRs. The Jaccard Index and the Morisita Overlap Index were used to quantify repertoire overlap between compartments. GLIPH grouped TCR beta CDR3s together with public tetramer-defined viral CDR3s, and a viral motif had to include at least three viral sequences and show V-gene enrichment. Sourced from immuneACCESS, this table was stored by TCRdb with only in-frame sequences that have V and J called. A share of the clones is absent; for the studies checked, an unresolved V gene accounts for under half, and the remainder has no known explanation. V and J calls and clone size follow that table, whereas D and trimming were derived from the DNA. Across this sample there are roughly 17,000 clones, with 75% to 90% seen only once. The ten largest account for more than 3% of the sample.

At diagnosis, tumor, uninvolved tumor-adjacent lung and peripheral blood were collected and then preserved as a mix of FFPE and fresh-frozen material. Blood samples were analyzed as peripheral blood mononuclear cells for TCR repertoire profiling. The chain is assembled from TRBV7-9 and TRBJ2-1, with no confident D gene call. Source: peripheral blood, taken before any cancer treatment. The source is a male donor older than 55 with stage II squamous cell lung carcinoma. The CDR3 in this case is CASSLGFDEQFF. In nucleotides, the sequence is TGTGCCAGCAGCTTAGGGTTCGATGAGCAGTTCTTC.